What follows are 26 T cell receptor beta chains derived from one specimen sequenced in a study of shared clonotypes between healthy human individuals. CD45RO negativity and positive selection for CCR7 defined naive CD8 cells, a population that excluded terminally differentiated effector memory CD45RA+ cells. Using immunoSEQ multiplex PCR, the repertoire was profiled, and TCRdb retains in-frame clones only, with some absent. The sample includes about 2.1 million clones, roughly 91% seen only once; the top ten take around 1.7%. The sequenced sample was naive CD8+ T cells from PBMCs. All receptors derive from a man aged 18 to 29 in good health. Some clones in this sample may be carry-over from other donors' samples.

V and J are TRBV7-9 and TRBJ1-1; D gene uncertain. V gave up 2 bases and J gave up 4 bases, with 14 bases separating them. The germline gives CDR1 SEHNR, CDR2 FQNEAQ (reference sequence). This CDR3 is built from 15 residues. The CDR3, as DNA: TGTGCCAGCAGCTTATCGGAGTTCACGTCCACTGAAGCTTTCTTT. It is translated as CASSLSEFTSTEAFF.

This clone was found once. The J gene is TRBJ2-5, the V gene TRBV13, with D perhaps assigned TRBD1 or TRBD2 (5 bases each). Trimming pared 5 bases from V and 2 bases from J, leaving 12 bases between. CDR1 is PRHDT, CDR2 FYEKMQ, per germline (reference sequence). The CDR3 has 14 amino acids. CDR3 sequence: CASSTGPDQETQYF. The CDR3 coding sequence is TGTGCCAGCAGCACGGGGCCAGATCAAGAGACCCAGTACTTC.

The sample holds one count of this clone. This chain links TRBV7-8 with TRBJ2-3; 7 positions match TRBD2. J was trimmed by 4 bases and V by 0 bases; bases with no gene match: 10. The germline V gene has CDR1 SGHVS and CDR2 FQNEAQ. This CDR3 has 17 residues. The CDR3 is CASSLAQAGDLADTQYF. The CDR3 DNA follows: TGTGCCAGCAGCTTAGCGCAGGCGGGAGATTTGGCAGATACGCAGTATTTT.

The J gene is TRBJ2-1, the V gene TRBV5-1; 8 nucleotides line up with TRBD1. V was clipped by 2 bases and J by 5 bases; unmatched bases: 9. CDR1 and CDR2 (germline): SGHRS, YFSETQ. CDR3 length equals 16 residues. The CDR3 coding sequence is TGCGCCAGCAGCTTCGGAGGGACAGGTACACACAATGAGCAGTTCTTC. Protein sequence: CASSFGGTGTHNEQFF. The variable domain in full, with the rest retrieved from reference TRBV5-1 and TRBJ2-1, is KAGVTQTPRYLIKTRGQQVTLSCSPISGHRSVSWYQQTPGQGLQFLFEYFSETQRNKGNFPGRFSGRQFSNSRSEMNVSTLELGDSALYLCASSFGGTGTHNEQFFGPGTRLTVL.

The chain links TRBV29-1 to TRBJ2-1, with D perhaps assigned TRBD1 or TRBD2 (6 bases each). The CDR3 runs to 15 residues. The ends were cut back, 7 bases at V and 4 bases at J, with 20 bases in the middle. Germline V lookup: CDR1 SQVTM, CDR2 ANQGSEA. CDR3 sequence: CSAVRGEIWYNEQFF. In nucleotides, the CDR3 is TGCAGCGCTGTGAGGGGGGAGATCTGGTACAATGAGCAGTTCTTC.

The sample holds one count of this clone. The chain has TRBV7-2 and TRBJ2-1; 7 bases map to TRBD1. This CDR3 is built from 15 residues. V lost 2 bases, J lost 6 bases, and 7 bases stayed unmatched. CDR1 and CDR2 (germline): SGHTA, FQGNSA. CDR3 coding DNA: TGTGCCAGCAGCTTATTGAACAGGGGCGGCAATGAGCAGTTCTTC. Amino acid sequence: CASSLLNRGGNEQFF.

This clone was seen more than once but under ten times. The chain joins TRBV9 to TRBJ1-1; D gene ambiguous. Germline CDR1 is SGDLS and CDR2 is YYNGEE. This CDR3 contains 15 residues. Trimming removed 0 bases at V and 5 bases at J, with 14 bases between. The CDR3 sequence: CASSVGSKVGTEAFF. The CDR3 region has the DNA TGTGCCAGCAGCGTAGGATCTAAAGTCGGGACTGAAGCTTTCTTT.

The chain uses TRBV5-8 and TRBJ1-2; maybe TRBD1 (6 bases). With 0 bases removed from V and 6 bases from J, the gap between germline ends came to 9 bases. The CDR3 is 13 residues long. Germline-derived CDR1 and CDR2 are SGHTS and YDEGEE. The CDR3 sequence: CASSLGTVNGYTF. The CDR3 DNA is TGTGCCAGCAGCTTGGGGACAGTGAATGGCTACACCTTC. The entire variable domain, with the rest obtained from reference TRBV5-8 and TRBJ1-2, is as follows: EAGVTQSPTHLIKTRGQQATLRCSPISGHTSVYWYQQALGLGLQFLLWYDEGEERNRGNFPPRFSGRQFPNYSSELNVNALELEDSALYLCASSLGTVNGYTFGSGTRLTVV.

The rearrangement joins TRBV5-1 to TRBJ2-6; D unclear. V was pared by 0 bases and J by 4 bases, with 20 bases between. The CDR3 loop spans 19 amino acids. Germline V CDR1 and CDR2: SGHRS, YFSETQ. The DNA for the CDR3 is TGCGCCAGCAGCTTGGTAATCCTTGCTTCGACGTCCGGGGCCAACGTCCTGACTTTC. It yields the protein CASSLVILASTSGANVLTF.

This chain links TRBV19 with TRBJ1-4; 7 nucleotides line up with TRBD1. J lost 0 bases, V lost 8 bases, and 6 bases had no gene match. There are 15 residues in the CDR3. CDR1 and CDR2 from the germline V gene are LNHDA and SQIVND (reference sequence). CDR3 region: CASVPGTATNEKLFF. The CDR3 DNA is TGTGCCAGTGTCCCCGGGACAGCAACTAATGAAAAACTGTTTTTT.

The V and J genes are TRBV9 and TRBJ2-6; D is perhaps TRBD2 (6 bases). The V gene lost 0 bases and the J gene lost 0 bases, with 16 bases spanning the gap. Germline CDR1 SGDLS, CDR2 YYNGEE. The CDR3 is 19 amino acids. CDR3 sequence reads: CASSVARGTKFSGANVLTF. In DNA, the CDR3 is TGTGCCAGCAGCGTAGCTCGGGGGACGAAGTTCTCTGGGGCCAACGTCCTGACTTTC.

Only one count was recorded for this clone. This rearrangement joins TRBV15 to TRBJ1-5; 7 positions agree with TRBD1. This CDR3 region has 13 residues. V was pared by 8 bases and J by 4 bases, with 5 bases of the junction left unmatched. CDR1 is LNHNV, CDR2 YYDKDF, per germline (reference sequence). The CDR3: CATGGQKNQPQHF. The CDR3 DNA reads TGTGCCACCGGGGGACAGAAGAATCAGCCCCAGCATTTT. Using reference TRBV15 and TRBJ1-5 for the parts outside the CDR3, the full variable domain is DAMVIQNPRYQVTQFGKPVTLSCSQTLNHNVMYWYQQKSSQAPKLLFHYYDKDFNNEADTPDNFQSRRPNTSFCFLDIRSPGLGDTAMYLCATGGQKNQPQHFGDGTRLSIL.

The chain couples TRBV6-6 to TRBJ1-5; D possibly corresponds to TRBD1 (5 bases). Germline lookup yields CDR1 MNHNY and CDR2 SVGAGI (reference sequence). V was clipped by 0 bases and J by 5 bases, with 11 bases between them. The CDR3 contains 15 residues. CDR3 sequence reads: CASSYSPGQDQPQHF. CDR3 sequence (DNA): TGTGCCAGCAGTTACTCTCCGGGGCAGGATCAGCCCCAGCATTTT.

The chain links TRBV29-1 to TRBJ2-5, with 7 bases identical to TRBD1. The last part of the DNA fits TRBJ2-7 better; the J call may be wrong. The CDR3 covers 13 residues. CDR1 SQVTM and CDR2 ANQGSEA come from the germline V gene. The CDR3 protein is CSVLRQGVYEQYF. The CDR3 DNA reads TGCAGCGTTTTAAGGCAGGGGGTTTACGAGCAGTACTTC.

The genes are TRBV5-1 and TRBJ2-5; TRBD2 might be the D (6 bases). Trimming removed 4 bases from V and 1 base from J, with 11 bases in between. The CDR3 runs to 14 residues. Germline values: CDR1 SGHRS, CDR2 YFSETQ. The CDR3 sequence is CASSGGRGQETQYF. Written as DNA, the CDR3 is TGCGCCAGCAGCGGGGGGAGAGGCCAAGAGACCCAGTACTTC.

V is TRBV27 and J is TRBJ2-2; 7 bases line up with TRBD1. The CDR3 has 16 residues. Germline trimming cut 5 bases from V and 4 bases from J; bases unmatched to any gene: 10. Per the germline V gene, CDR1 is MNHEY and CDR2 is SMNVEV (reference sequence). The CDR3 DNA reads TGTGCCAGCAGTCCGAGGACAGGCGGTTTCACCGGGGAGCTGTTTTTT. This gives the protein CASSPRTGGFTGELFF.

The V call is TRBV7-2, the J call TRBJ2-5; D is unresolved. Trimming removed 5 bases at V and 5 bases at J, with 15 bases between. Per germline, CDR1 SGHTA and CDR2 FQGNSA. This CDR3 comprises 14 residues. The CDR3 nucleotides read TGTGCCAGCAGCCCTTCTTTCGTGGGGGAGACCCAGTACTTC. Protein: CASSPSFVGETQYF.

The chain has TRBV6-6 and TRBJ2-1; TRBD2 matches at 7 bases. V lost 5 bases to trimming and J lost 9 bases; unmatched junction nucleotides: 13. CDR1 is MNHNY and CDR2 is SVGAGI in the germline V gene (reference sequence). The CDR3 runs 15 residues. CDR3 nucleotides: TGTGCCAGCAGTCCGTCAGGGAGGGCGGCCAGTGAGCAGTTCTTC. Protein: CASSPSGRAASEQFF.

This chain connects TRBV7-9 to TRBJ2-1; 7 positions match TRBD1. The CDR3 has 15 amino acids. CDR1 and CDR2 (germline): SEHNR, FQNEAQ (reference sequence). The V segment lost 2 bases and the J segment 6 bases; nucleotides outside the gene matches: 7. CDR3 DNA sequence: TGTGCCAGCAGCTTACCGCAGACAGGGATCAATGAGCAGTTCTTC. This encodes CASSLPQTGINEQFF. Based on the CDR3 plus reference TRBV7-9 and TRBJ2-1, the full variable domain is DTGVSQNPRHKITKRGQNVTFRCDPISEHNRLYWYRQTLGQGPEFLTYFQNEAQLEKSRLLSDRFSAERPKGSFSTLEIQRTEQGDSAMYLCASSLPQTGINEQFFGPGTRLTVL.

The chain is built from TRBV27 and TRBJ2-1, with 8 positions matching TRBD1. This CDR3 spans 16 amino acids. The junction had 3 bases not matched to a gene; V was cut back by 2 bases and J by 0 bases. CDR1 and CDR2 from the germline V gene are MNHEY and SMNVEV (reference sequence). The CDR3 nucleotides are TGTGCCAGCAGTTTAAGGGACAGGAGCTCCTACAATGAGCAGTTCTTC. Translated, it gives CASSLRDRSSYNEQFF.

The J gene is TRBJ2-3, the V gene TRBV6-5, with 13 bases lining up with TRBD2. The germline CDR1 and CDR2 sequences are MNHEY and SVGAGI. The CDR3 has 16 amino acids. Trimming took 3 bases from V and 4 from J; bases not matched to a gene: 4. Here the CDR3 DNA reads TGTGCCAGCAGTTATAGACTAGCGGGAGGTGCAGATACGCAGTATTTT. Its protein is CASSYRLAGGADTQYF.

V usage is TRBV2 and J usage is TRBJ2-3; 9 bases map to TRBD2. The CDR3 totals 17 residues. Unmatched junction bases numbered 7, after V lost 3 bases and J lost 0 bases. Germline lookup yields CDR1 SNHLY and CDR2 FYNNEI. The DNA of the CDR3 is TGTGCCAGCAGTGAGTGGCTAGCGGGGACTAGCACAGATACGCAGTATTTT. It specifies CASSEWLAGTSTDTQYF.

This chain joins TRBV10-1 and TRBJ2-7; D gene unclear. The CDR3 is made up of 10 amino acids. The V gene lost 9 bases and the J gene lost 2 bases, with 5 bases spanning the gap. CDR1 and CDR2 (germline): WNHNN, SYGVQD (reference sequence). The CDR3 sequence: CARKPYEQYF. The CDR3 nucleotides are TGCGCCAGAAAGCCCTACGAGCAGTACTTC.

The V call is TRBV7-8, the J call TRBJ2-7, with D perhaps matching TRBD2 (5 bases). Trimming pared 5 bases from V and 3 bases from J, leaving 8 bases between. The CDR3 loop spans 12 amino acids. The germline CDR1 and CDR2 sequences are SGHVS and FQNEAQ. This CDR3 is CASSHGLYEQYF. CDR3 sequence (DNA): TGTGCCAGCAGCCATGGACTCTACGAGCAGTACTTC. Filled out from reference TRBV7-8 and TRBJ2-7, the complete variable domain reads GAGVSQSPRYKVAKRGQDVALRCDPISGHVSLFWYQQALGQGPEFLTYFQNEAQLDKSGLPSDRFFAERPEGSVSTLKIQRTQQEDSAVYLCASSHGLYEQYFGPGTRLTVT.

This chain's CDR3 is CASSPLRDRAVGANVLTF. The CDR3 DNA reads as TGTGCCAGCAGTCCGCTCCGGGACAGGGCGGTTGGGGCCAACGTCCTGACTTTC. The chain recombines TRBV28 with TRBJ2-6; 9 nucleotides line up with TRBD1. V gave up 5 bases and J gave up 3 bases; unmatched junction bases: 11. Germline V gene data show CDR1 as MDHEN and CDR2 as SYDVKM. The CDR3 covers 18 residues. The full variable domain, rest sourced from reference TRBV28 and TRBJ2-6, is DVKVTQSSRYLVKRTGEKVFLECVQDMDHENMFWYRQDPGLGLRLIYFSYDVKMKEKGDIPEGYSVSREKKERFSLILESASTNQTSMYLCASSPLRDRAVGANVLTFGAGSRLTVL.

The V and J genes are TRBV4-3 and TRBJ2-5, with D possibly TRBD1 on 5 matching bases. CDR3 length: 13 amino acids. V lost 3 bases and J lost 4, with 9 bases in between. CDR1 and CDR2 (germline): LGHNA, YSLEER. The CDR3, as DNA: TGCGCCAGCAGCCAGGACATAGGAGAGACCCAGTACTTC. Translation gives CASSQDIGETQYF.